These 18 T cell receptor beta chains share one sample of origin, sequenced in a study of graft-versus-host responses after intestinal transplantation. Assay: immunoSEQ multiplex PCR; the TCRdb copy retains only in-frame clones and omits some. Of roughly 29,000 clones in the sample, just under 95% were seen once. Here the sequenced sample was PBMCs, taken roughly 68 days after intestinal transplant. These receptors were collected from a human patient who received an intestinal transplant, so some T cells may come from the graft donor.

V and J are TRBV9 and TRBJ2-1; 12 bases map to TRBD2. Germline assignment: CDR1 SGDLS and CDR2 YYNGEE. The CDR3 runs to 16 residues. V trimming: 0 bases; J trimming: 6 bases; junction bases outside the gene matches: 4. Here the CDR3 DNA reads TGTGCCAGCAGCGTAGACGAGACTAGCGGGGGCAATGAGCAGTTCTTC. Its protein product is CASSVDETSGGNEQFF.

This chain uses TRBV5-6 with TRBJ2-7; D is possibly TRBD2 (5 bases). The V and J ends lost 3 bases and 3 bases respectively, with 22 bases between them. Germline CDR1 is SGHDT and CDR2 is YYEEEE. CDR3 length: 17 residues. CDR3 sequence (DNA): TGTGCCAGCAGCTCCCCGCTGGACTCCGCTTTCGACTACGAGCAGTACTTC. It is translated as CASSSPLDSAFDYEQYF.

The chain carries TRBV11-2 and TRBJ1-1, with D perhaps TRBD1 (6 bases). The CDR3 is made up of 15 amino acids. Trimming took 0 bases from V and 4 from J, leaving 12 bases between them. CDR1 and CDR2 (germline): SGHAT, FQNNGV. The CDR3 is CASSLDGGQGTEAFF. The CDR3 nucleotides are TGTGCCAGCAGCTTAGACGGGGGGCAGGGCACTGAAGCTTTCTTT.

The CDR3 here is CASSIRGEGRSPLHF. The CDR3 nucleotides read TGTGCCAGTAGTATCCGCGGGGAGGGACGCTCACCCCTCCACTTT. This chain joins TRBV19 and TRBJ1-6; a possible D gene is TRBD1 (5 bases). CDR1 and CDR2 from the germline V gene are LNHDA and SQIVND (reference sequence). The CDR3 consists of 15 residues. The V gene lost 3 bases and the J gene lost 10 bases, with 16 bases spanning the gap. Variable domain in full (rest from reference TRBV19 and TRBJ1-6): DGGITQSPKYLFRKEGQNVTLSCEQNLNHDAMYWYRQDPGQGLRLIYYSQIVNDFQKGDIAEGYSVSREKKESFPLTVTSAQKNPTAFYLCASSIRGEGRSPLHFGNGTRLTVT.

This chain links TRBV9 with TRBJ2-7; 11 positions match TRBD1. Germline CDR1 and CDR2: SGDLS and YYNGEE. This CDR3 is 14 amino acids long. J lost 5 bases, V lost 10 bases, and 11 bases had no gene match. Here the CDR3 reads CAGTPGQGANEQYF. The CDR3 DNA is TGTGCCGGCACCCCCGGACAGGGGGCGAACGAGCAGTACTTC.

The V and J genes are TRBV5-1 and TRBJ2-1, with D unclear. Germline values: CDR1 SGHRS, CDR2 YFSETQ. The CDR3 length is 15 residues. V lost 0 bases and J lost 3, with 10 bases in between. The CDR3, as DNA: TGCGCCAGCAGCTTGGACAATCCGGTCTACAATGAGCAGTTCTTC. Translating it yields CASSLDNPVYNEQFF.

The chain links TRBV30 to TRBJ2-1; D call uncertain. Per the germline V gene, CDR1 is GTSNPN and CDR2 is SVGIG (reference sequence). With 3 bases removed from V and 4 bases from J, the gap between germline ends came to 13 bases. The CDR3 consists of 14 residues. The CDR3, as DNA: TGTGCCTGGAGCAGGCAGACCCTATACAATGAGCAGTTCTTC. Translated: CAWSRQTLYNEQFF. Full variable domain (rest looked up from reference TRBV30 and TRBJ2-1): SQTIHQWPATLVQPVGSPLSLECTVEGTSNPNLYWYRQAAGRGLQLLFYSVGIGQISSEVPQNLSASRPQDRQFILSSKKLLLSDSGFYLCAWSRQTLYNEQFFGPGTRLTVL.

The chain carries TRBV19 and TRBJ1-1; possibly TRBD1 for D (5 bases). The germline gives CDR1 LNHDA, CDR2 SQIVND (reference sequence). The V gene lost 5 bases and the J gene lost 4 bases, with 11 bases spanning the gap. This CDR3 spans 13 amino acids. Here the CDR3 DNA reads TGTGCCAGTAGTTTGACAGTCGCCACTGAAGCTTTCTTT. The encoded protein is CASSLTVATEAFF.

CDR3 amino acids: CASSQGVIRNTGELFF. DNA of the CDR3: TGCGCCAGCAGCCAAGGAGTAATCAGGAACACCGGGGAGCTGTTTTTT. The chain combines TRBV4-1 with TRBJ2-2; D is ambiguous. Between the trimmed V and J ends, which lost 1 base and 1 base, there was a span of 10 bases. There are 16 residues in the CDR3. Per germline, CDR1 MGHRA and CDR2 YSYEKL.

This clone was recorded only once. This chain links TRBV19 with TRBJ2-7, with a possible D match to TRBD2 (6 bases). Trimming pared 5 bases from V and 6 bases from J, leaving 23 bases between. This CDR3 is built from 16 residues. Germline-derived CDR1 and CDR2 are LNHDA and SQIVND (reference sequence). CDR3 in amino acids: CASSPSTGGATGEQYF. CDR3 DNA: TGTGCCAGTAGTCCCTCGACTGGAGGGGCGACGGGCGAGCAGTACTTC. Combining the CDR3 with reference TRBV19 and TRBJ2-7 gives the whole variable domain DGGITQSPKYLFRKEGQNVTLSCEQNLNHDAMYWYRQDPGQGLRLIYYSQIVNDFQKGDIAEGYSVSREKKESFPLTVTSAQKNPTAFYLCASSPSTGGATGEQYFGPGTRLTVT.

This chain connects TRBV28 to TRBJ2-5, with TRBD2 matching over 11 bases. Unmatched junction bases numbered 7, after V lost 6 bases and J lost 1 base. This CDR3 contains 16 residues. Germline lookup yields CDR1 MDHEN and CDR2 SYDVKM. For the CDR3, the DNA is TGTGCCAGCAGCTCAAGACTAGCGGGGCTCCAAGAGACCCAGTACTTC. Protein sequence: CASSSRLAGLQETQYF.

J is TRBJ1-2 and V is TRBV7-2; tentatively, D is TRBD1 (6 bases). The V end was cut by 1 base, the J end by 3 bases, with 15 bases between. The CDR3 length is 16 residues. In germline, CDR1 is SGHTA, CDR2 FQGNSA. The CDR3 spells CASSLDTGTLDYGYTF. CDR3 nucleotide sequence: TGTGCCAGCAGCTTAGACACCGGGACACTTGACTATGGCTACACCTTC. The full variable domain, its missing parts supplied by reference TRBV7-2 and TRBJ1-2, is GAGVSQSPSNKVTEKGKDVELRCDPISGHTALYWYRQSLGQGLEFLIYFQGNSAPDKSGLPSDRFSAERTGGSVSTLTIQRTQQEDSAVYLCASSLDTGTLDYGYTFGSGTRLTVV.

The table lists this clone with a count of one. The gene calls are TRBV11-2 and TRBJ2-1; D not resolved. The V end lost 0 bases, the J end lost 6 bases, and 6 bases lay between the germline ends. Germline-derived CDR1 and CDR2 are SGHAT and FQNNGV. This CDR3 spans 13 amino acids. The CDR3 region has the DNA TGTGCCAGCAGCTTAGATTTGTCCAATGAGCAGTTCTTC. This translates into CASSLDLSNEQFF.

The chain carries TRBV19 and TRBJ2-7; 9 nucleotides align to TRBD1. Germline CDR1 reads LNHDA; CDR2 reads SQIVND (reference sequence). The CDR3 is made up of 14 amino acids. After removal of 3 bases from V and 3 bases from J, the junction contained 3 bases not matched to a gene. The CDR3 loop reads CASSMGDRVYEQYF. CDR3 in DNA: TGTGCCAGTAGTATGGGGGACAGGGTCTACGAGCAGTACTTC.

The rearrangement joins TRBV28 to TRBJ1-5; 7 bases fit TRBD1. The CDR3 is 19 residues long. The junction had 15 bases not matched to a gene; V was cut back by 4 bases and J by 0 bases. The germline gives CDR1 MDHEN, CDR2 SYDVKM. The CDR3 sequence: CASSYSGGRTIYSNQPQHF. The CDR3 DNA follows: TGTGCCAGCAGTTACTCAGGGGGGCGGACAATATATAGCAATCAGCCCCAGCATTTT.

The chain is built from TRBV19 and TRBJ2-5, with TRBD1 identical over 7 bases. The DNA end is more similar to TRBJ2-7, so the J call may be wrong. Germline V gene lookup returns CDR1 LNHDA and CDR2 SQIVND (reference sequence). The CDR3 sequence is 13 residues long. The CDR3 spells CASGPGQTYEQYF. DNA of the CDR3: TGTGCCAGCGGGCCGGGACAGACCTACGAGCAGTACTTC.

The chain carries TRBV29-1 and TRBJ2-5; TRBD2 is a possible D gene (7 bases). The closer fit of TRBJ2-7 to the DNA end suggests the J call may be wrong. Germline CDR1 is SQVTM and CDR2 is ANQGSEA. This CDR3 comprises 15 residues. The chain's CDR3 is CSVLMGGAGSYEQYF. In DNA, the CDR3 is TGCAGCGTCCTCATGGGGGGGGCTGGGTCCTACGAGCAGTACTTC.

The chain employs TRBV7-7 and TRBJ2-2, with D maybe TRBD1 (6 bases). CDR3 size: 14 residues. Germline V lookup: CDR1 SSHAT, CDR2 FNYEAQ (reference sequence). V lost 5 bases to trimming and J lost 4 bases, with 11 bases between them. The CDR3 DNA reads TGTGCCAGCAGCACAGGGACCCCCACCGGGGAGCTGTTTTTT. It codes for CASSTGTPTGELFF.